This T cell receptor (beta chain) was identified during a study of shared clonotypes between healthy human individuals. The table came from immunoSEQ multiplex PCR; TCRdb's copy has only in-frame clones and leaves some out. The table has some 2,100,000 clones, more than 85% seen once. Study observations and caveats: Larger richness was generally estimated for naive than memory subsets. Genetic and exposure-history diversity was limited by the small donor number.

It was CD45RO-negative cells, positively selected for CCR7, that made up naive CD8 cells, with terminally differentiated effector memory CD45RA+ cells excluded. All participating donors were Caucasian adults from Nashville, Tennessee. Comment on this clone: Its antigen is as yet unknown.

The ends were cut back, 4 bases at V and 1 base at J, with 8 bases in the middle. The CDR3 totals 13 residues. Germline V gene sequence: CDR1 SGHNT, CDR2 YYREEE (reference sequence). This receptor was obtained from a man aged 18 to 29 in good health. Some clones in this sample may be carry-over from other donors' samples. The sample taken for sequencing was naive CD8+ T cells from PBMCs. The rearrangement joins TRBV5-4 to TRBJ1-1; tentative D call: TRBD1 (5 bases). In DNA form, the CDR3 reads TGTGCCAGCAGCGTTACAGGGAACACTGAAGCTTTCTTT. Protein sequence: CASSVTGNTEAFF.